This TCR beta chain was captured by sequencing in a study of blood T cell repertoires in COVID-19. Study-level information: Some COVID-19 samples were acute and others convalescent; all came from the United States, Italy and Spain.

This clone was observed a handful of times. Some clones are missing from TCRdb's copy, which holds only in-frame ones; the method was immunoSEQ multiplex PCR. Counted here are some 150,000 clones, roughly 90% occurring once; the ten biggest clones make up roughly 4%. Germline V gives CDR1 SSHAT, CDR2 FNYEAQ (reference sequence). V was clipped by 5 bases and J by 0 bases; unmatched bases: 2. This CDR3 contains 16 residues. This chain joins TRBV7-7 and TRBJ2-2; the match to TRBD2 covers 11 bases. The sequence derives from a woman aged 55-75 years who had recovered from COVID-19. Material: peripheral blood. The CDR3 loop reads CASSPGLAANTGELFF. The CDR3 nucleotides are TGTGCCAGCAGCCCGGGACTAGCGGCGAACACCGGGGAGCTGTTTTTT.